This T cell receptor beta chain was sequenced in a study of blood T cells in healthy people across ages. Study findings and constraints: Compared with aged donors, long-lived donors showed fewer expanded clones, suggesting selection.

The CDR3 is made up of 14 amino acids. Per germline, CDR1 KGHSH and CDR2 LQKENI. V lost 3 bases to trimming and J lost 3 bases, with 12 bases between them. Sample-barcoded 5' priming and a J-beta primer mix drove a second PCR of roughly 7 to 11 cycles. Each sample provided no less than 2.5 million CDR3-containing paired-end reads. TCRdb processed the 5' RACE reads anew with MiXCR; each CDR3 protein has one entry. The table records roughly 1.9 million distinct CDR3 sequences, roughly two fifths of them present only once. This clonotype appeared a few times. Its target is unknown. PBMCs, at least 6 million per sample, were isolated. A minimum of 5 micrograms of total RNA was extracted per sample.

This clonotype originated in a human donor in good health. The genes are TRBV18 and TRBJ2-7, with D unresolved. The source material was blood. The CDR3: CASSPFAVDYEQYF. CDR3 DNA: TGTGCCAGCTCACCGTTTGCAGTGGACTACGAGCAGTACTTC.